The sample holds one count of the clone carrying this T cell receptor beta chain. The antigen is not known. The data were obtained in a study of T cell clonotyping in hematopoietic cell transplantation. Study-level findings and limits: Pathologically expanded recipient clonotypes increased progressively from day 30 to day 180 as diversity fell. Few recipient clonotypes overlapped donors; over 97% were de novo at given depth.

Sequenced by immunoSEQ multiplex PCR; TCRdb stores in-frame clones only, minus some. There are about 9,300 clones in the sample; around 85% occur only once, and 30% to 45% lies in the top ten. The CDR3 is 12 residues long. V lost 2 bases and J lost 8, with 12 bases in between. CDR1 GTSNPN and CDR2 SVGIG come from the germline V gene (reference sequence). Here the sequenced sample was PBMCs, taken 180 days after allogeneic stem cell transplant. The gene calls are TRBV30 and TRBJ1-1; the D gene is possibly TRBD1 (6 bases). This receptor was obtained from a human patient who had an allogeneic stem cell transplant, so the T cells may come from the graft donor. The donor label of this sample is uncertain. Some clones in this sample may be carry-over from other donors' samples. The CDR3 bases are TGTGCCTGGAGTAAGGGGACAAGGGAAGCTTTCTTT. It translates to CAWSKGTREAFF.